This T cell receptor beta chain stems from a study of blood T cell repertoires in COVID-19. Study-wide background: Material from acute and convalescent COVID-19 was sourced from the United States, Italy and Spain. The analysed material was cDNA or gDNA that came from T cells, B-cell-depleted T cells, or PBMCs.

Per the authors' pipeline: By means of reference gene primer amplification, nucleated cell counts were estimated. The assay was immunoSEQ multiplex PCR, and TCRdb's table has in-frame clones only and misses some. Clonal size and the V and J genes are those of that table, whereas D and trimming came from the DNA. The table includes some 110,000 clones, 80% to 85% detected once. This CDR3 comprises 15 residues. CDR1 MGHRA and CDR2 YSYEKL come from the germline V gene. Trimming took 0 bases from V and 10 from J; bases not matched to a gene: 5. The origin of this receptor is a woman aged 70-85 years with acute or convalescent COVID-19. The chain employs TRBV4-1 and TRBJ1-6, with TRBD1 matching over 8 bases. The sequenced sample consisted of peripheral blood. The CDR3 loop is CASSQEWTGRSPLHF. The CDR3 DNA follows: TGCGCCAGCAGCCAAGAATGGACAGGGAGATCACCCCTCCACTTT.